The present TCR beta chain was sequenced within a study of T cell changes during pregnancy in multiple sclerosis. Produced via immunoSEQ multiplex PCR; TCRdb's table is partial and in-frame only. The table records tens of thousands of clones, around 89% of them present only once. The CDR3 has 16 amino acids. V lost 3 bases and J lost 4; bases outside the gene matches: 9. The V gene's germline CDR1 is SGDLS and CDR2 YYNGEE. The chain uses TRBV9 and TRBJ2-5; 10 bases line up with TRBD2. The specimen was CD4+ T cells from peripheral blood mononuclear cells, collected in the first trimester of pregnancy. This sequence was found in a female donor with multiple sclerosis, enrolled in a pregnancy study. For the CDR3, the DNA is TGTGCCAGCAGCGCCCTAGCGGGAGAGGGGGGAGAGACCCAGTACTTC. Its protein is CASSALAGEGGETQYF.